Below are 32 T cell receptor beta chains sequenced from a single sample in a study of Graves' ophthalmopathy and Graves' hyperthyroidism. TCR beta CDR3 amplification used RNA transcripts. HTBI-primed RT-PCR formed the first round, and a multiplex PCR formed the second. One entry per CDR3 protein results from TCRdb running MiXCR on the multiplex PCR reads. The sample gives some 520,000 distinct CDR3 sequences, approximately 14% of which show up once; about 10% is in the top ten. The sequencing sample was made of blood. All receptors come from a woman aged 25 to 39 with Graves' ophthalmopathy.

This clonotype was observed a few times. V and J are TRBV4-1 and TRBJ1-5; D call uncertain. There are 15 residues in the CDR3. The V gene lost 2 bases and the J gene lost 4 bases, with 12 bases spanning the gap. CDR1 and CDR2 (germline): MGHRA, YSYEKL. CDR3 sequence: CASSQRKGANQPQHF. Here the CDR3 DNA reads TGCGCCAGCAGCCAAAGGAAGGGCGCAAATCAGCCCCAGCATTTT.

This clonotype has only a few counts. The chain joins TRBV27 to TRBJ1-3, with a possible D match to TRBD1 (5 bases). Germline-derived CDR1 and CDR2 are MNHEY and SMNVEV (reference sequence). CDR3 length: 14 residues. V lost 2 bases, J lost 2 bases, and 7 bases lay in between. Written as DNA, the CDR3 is TGTGCCAGCAGTTTAATAGGGGCTGGAAACACCATATATTTT. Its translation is CASSLIGAGNTIYF.

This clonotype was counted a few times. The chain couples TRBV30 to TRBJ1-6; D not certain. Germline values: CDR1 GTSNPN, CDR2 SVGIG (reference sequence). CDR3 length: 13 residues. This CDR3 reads CASGGDYNSPLHF. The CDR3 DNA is TGTGCTTCTGGAGGAGACTATAATTCACCCCTCCACTTT.

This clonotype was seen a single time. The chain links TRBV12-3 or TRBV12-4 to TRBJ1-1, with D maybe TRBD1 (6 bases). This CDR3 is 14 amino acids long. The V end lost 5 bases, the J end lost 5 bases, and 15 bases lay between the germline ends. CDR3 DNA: TGTGCCAGCAGTGCCCGATGGACAGAGACTGAAGCTTTCTTT. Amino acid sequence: CASSARWTETEAFF.

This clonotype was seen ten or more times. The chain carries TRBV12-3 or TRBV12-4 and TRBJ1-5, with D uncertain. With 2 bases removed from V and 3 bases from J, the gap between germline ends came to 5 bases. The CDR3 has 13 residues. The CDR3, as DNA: TGTGCCAGCAGTTTATTTCCCAATCAGCCCCAGCATTTT. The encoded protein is CASSLFPNQPQHF.

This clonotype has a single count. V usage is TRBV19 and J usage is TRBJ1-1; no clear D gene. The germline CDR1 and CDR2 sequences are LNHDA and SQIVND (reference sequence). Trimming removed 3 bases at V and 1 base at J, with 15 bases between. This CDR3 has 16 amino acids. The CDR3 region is CASSIYNLAGNTEAFF. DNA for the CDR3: TGTGCCAGTAGTATCTATAATCTGGCAGGGAACACTGAAGCTTTCTTT.

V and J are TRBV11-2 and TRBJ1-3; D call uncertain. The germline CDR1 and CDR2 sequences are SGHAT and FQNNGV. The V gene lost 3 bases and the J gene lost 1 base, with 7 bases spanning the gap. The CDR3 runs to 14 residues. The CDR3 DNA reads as TGTGCCAGCAGCTTGGGATTTTCTGGAAACACCATATATTTT. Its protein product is CASSLGFSGNTIYF.

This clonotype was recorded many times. The CDR3 nucleotides read TGTGCCACCAGCAGAGAGGGGCAGGTTAATGGTGGCTACACCTTC. Translated: CATSREGQVNGGYTF. This sequence joins TRBV15 and TRBJ1-2, with D tentatively TRBD1 (5 bases). CDR1 is LNHNV, CDR2 YYDKDF, per germline (reference sequence). There are 15 residues in the CDR3. Deletions cut 0 bases from V and 7 bases from J, with 15 bases between.

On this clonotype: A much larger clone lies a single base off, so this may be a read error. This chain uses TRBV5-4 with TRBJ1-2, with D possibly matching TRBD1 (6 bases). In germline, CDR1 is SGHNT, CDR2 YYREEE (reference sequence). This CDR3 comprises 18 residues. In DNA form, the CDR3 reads TGTACCAGCACTTCAACAGGGAGGATTGGAAATAGGGACTATGGCTACACCTTC. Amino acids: CTSTSTGRIGNRDYGYTF.

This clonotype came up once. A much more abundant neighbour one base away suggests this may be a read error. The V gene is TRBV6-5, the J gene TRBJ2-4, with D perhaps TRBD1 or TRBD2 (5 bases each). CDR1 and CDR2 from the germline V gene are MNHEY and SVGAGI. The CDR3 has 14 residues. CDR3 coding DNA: TGTGCCAGCAGTTTGGGAGACAGCTACAATGAGAAGTTCTTC. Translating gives CASSLGDSYNEKFF.

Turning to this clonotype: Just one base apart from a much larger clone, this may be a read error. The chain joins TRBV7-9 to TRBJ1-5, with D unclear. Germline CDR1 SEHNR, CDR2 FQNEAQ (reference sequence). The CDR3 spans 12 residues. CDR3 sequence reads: CASSLGGGPRHF. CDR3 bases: TGTGCCAGCAGCTTAGGCGGCGGGCCCCGGCATTTT. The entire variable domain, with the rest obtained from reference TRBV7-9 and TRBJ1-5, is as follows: DTGVSQNPRHKITKRGQNVTFRCDPISEHNRLYWYRQTLGQGPEFLTYFQNEAQLEKSRLLSDRFSAERPKGSFSTLEIQRTEQGDSAMYLCASSLGGGPRHFGDGTRLSIL.

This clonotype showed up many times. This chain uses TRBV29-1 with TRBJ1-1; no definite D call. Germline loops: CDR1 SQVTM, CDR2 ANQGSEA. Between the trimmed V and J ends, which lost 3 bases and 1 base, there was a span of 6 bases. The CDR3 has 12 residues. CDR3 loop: CSVEPGNTEAFF. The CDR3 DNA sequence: TGCAGCGTTGAGCCTGGGAACACTGAAGCTTTCTTT.

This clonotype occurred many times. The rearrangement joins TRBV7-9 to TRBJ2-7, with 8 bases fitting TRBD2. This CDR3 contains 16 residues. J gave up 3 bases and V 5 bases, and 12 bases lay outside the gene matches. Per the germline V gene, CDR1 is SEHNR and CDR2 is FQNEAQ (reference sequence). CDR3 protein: CASSPSQREIFYEQYF. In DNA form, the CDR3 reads TGTGCCAGCAGCCCATCCCAGCGGGAGATTTTCTACGAGCAGTACTTC.

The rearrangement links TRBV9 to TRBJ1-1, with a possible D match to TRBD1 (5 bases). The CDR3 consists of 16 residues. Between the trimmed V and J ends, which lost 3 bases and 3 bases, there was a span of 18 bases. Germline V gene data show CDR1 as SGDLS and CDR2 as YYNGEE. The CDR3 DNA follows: TGTGCCAGCAGCGAGGGCCCCTGGGGGTCGGACACTGAAGCTTTCTTT. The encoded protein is CASSEGPWGSDTEAFF.

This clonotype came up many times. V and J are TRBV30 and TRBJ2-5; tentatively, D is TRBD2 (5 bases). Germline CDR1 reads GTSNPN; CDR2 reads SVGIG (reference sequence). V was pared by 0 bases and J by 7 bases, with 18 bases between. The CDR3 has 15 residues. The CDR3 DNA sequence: TGTGCCTGGAGTGTACTGGCGCACCCGGCGGGGACCCAGTACTTC. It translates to CAWSVLAHPAGTQYF.

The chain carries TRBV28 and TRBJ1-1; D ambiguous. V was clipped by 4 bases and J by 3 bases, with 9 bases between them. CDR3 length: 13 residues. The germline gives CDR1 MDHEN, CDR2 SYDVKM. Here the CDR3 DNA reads TGTGCCAGCAGTTCACCACGGTACACTGAAGCTTTCTTT. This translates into CASSSPRYTEAFF.

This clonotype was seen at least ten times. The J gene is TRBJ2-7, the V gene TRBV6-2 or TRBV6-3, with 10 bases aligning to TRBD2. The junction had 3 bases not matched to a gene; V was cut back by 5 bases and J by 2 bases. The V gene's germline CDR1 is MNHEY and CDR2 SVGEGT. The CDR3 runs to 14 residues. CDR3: CASSKLAGPYEQYF. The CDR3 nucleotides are TGTGCCAGCAGTAAACTAGCGGGACCCTACGAGCAGTACTTC.

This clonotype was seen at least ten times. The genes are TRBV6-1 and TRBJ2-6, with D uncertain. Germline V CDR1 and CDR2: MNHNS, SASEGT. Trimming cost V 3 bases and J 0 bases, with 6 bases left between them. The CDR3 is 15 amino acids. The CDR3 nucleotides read TGTGCCAGCAGTGATCGGAGCTCTGGGGCCAACGTCCTGACTTTC. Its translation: CASSDRSSGANVLTF.

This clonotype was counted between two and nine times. The CDR3 sequence: CASLYPLGGYTF. The DNA for the CDR3 is TGTGCCAGCTTATATCCATTGGGTGGCTACACCTTC. V and J are TRBV28 and TRBJ1-2, with D uncertain. This CDR3 spans 12 amino acids. Trimming removed 8 bases from V and 7 bases from J, with 14 bases in between. Germline CDR1 reads MDHEN; CDR2 reads SYDVKM.

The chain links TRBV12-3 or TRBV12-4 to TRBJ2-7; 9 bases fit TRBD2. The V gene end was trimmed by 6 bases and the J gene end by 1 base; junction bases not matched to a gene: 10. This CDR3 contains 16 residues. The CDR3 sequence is CASSQWELAGSYEQYF. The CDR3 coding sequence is TGTGCCAGCAGCCAATGGGAGCTAGCGGGGTCCTACGAGCAGTACTTC.

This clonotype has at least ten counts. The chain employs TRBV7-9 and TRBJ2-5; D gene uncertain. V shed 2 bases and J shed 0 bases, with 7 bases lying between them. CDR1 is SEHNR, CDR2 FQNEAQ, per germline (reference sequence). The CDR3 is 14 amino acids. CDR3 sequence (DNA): TGTGCCAGCAGCTTATTACTCGACCAAGAGACCCAGTACTTC. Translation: CASSLLLDQETQYF.

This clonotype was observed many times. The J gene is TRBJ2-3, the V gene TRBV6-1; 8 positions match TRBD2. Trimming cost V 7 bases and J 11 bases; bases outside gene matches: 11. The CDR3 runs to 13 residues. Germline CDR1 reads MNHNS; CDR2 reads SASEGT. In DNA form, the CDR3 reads TGTGCCAGCATCAGCGGGAGAACGGTGAAGCAGTATTTT. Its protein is CASISGRTVKQYF.

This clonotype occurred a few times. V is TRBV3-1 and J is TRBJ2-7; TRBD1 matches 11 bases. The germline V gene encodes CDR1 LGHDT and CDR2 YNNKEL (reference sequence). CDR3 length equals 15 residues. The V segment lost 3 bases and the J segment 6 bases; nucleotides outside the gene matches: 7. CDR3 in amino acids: CASSHLGQGVSEQYF. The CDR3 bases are TGTGCCAGCAGCCATTTGGGACAGGGGGTATCCGAGCAGTACTTC.

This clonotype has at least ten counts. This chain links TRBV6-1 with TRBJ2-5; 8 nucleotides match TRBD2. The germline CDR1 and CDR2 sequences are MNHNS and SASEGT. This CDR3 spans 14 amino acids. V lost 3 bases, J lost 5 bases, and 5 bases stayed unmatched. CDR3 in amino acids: CASSEGSGSETQYF. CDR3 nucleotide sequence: TGTGCCAGCAGTGAGGGGAGCGGGAGTGAGACCCAGTACTTC.

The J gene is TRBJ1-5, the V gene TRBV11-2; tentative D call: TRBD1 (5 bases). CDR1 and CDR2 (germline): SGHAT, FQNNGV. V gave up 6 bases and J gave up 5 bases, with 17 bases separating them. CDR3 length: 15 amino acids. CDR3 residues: CASSSNAGRDQPQHF. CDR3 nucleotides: TGTGCCAGCAGTTCAAACGCAGGGAGGGATCAGCCCCAGCATTTT.

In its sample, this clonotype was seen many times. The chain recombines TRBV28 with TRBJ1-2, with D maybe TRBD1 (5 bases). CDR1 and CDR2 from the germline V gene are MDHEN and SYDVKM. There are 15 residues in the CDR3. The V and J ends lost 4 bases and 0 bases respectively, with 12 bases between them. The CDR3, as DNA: TGTGCCAGCAGTTCCCGGGGCAGCCCTAACTATGGCTACACCTTC. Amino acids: CASSSRGSPNYGYTF.

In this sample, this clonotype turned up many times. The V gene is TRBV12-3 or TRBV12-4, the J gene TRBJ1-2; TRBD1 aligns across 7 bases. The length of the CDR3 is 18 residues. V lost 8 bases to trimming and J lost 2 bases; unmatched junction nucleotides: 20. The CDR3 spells CASFLGEGGILRNYGYTF. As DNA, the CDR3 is TGTGCCAGCTTCCTCGGGGAAGGGGGCATACTGCGAAACTATGGCTACACCTTC.

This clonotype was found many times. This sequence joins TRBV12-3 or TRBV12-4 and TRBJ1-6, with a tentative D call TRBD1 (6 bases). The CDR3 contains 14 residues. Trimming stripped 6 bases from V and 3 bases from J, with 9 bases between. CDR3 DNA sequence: TGTGCCAGCAGCCGGGACAACTATAATTCACCCCTCCACTTT. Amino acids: CASSRDNYNSPLHF.

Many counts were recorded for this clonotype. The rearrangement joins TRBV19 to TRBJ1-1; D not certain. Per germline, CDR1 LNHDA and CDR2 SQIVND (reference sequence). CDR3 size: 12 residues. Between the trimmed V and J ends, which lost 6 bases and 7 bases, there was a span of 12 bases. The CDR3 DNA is TGTGCCAGTAGGGACCGTTTTGGTGAAGCTTTCTTT. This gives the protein CASRDRFGEAFF.

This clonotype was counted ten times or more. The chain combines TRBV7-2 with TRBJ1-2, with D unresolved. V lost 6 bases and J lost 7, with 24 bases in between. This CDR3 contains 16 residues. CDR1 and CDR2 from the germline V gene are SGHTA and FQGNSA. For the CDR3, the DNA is TGTGCCAGCAGTACCCCGAACCCGGTTTTCGGGTTTGGCTACACCTTC. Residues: CASSTPNPVFGFGYTF. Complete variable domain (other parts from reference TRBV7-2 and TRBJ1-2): GAGVSQSPSNKVTEKGKDVELRCDPISGHTALYWYRQSLGQGLEFLIYFQGNSAPDKSGLPSDRFSAERTGGSVSTLTIQRTQQEDSAVYLCASSTPNPVFGFGYTFGSGTRLTVV.

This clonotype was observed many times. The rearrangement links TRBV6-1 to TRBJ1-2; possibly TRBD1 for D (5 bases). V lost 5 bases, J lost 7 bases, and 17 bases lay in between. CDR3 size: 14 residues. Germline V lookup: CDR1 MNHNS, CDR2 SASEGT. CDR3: CASSNRNGARGYTF. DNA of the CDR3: TGTGCCAGCAGTAATCGGAATGGGGCGCGTGGCTACACCTTC.

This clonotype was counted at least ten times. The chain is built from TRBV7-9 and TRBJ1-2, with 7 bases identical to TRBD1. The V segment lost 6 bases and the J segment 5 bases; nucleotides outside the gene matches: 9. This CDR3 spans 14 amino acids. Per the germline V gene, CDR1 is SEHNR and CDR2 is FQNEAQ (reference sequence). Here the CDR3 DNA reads TGTGCCAGCAGTCACCGGGACAGTTCATATGGCTACACCTTC. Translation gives CASSHRDSSYGYTF.